The 32 T cell receptor beta chains reported below all come from one sample, sequenced in a study of human T cells and chemical hapten exposure. A single record per CDR3 protein comes from TCRdb applying MiXCR to the RACE reads. The sample has under 300,000 distinct CDR3 sequences, 7.5% to 8% seen once; the top ten hold around 1.2%. Stated time point: pre-sensitization, week 0. As to treatment: therapeutic diphenylcyclopropenone sensitization with weekly scalp DPC. The sequencing used whole blood, collected in connection with sensitization to the hapten diphenylcyclopropenone (DPC). The receptors here all came from a man aged 18 to 35 with alopecia areata. Some clones in this sample may be carry-over from other donors' samples.

V is TRBV7-2 and J is TRBJ2-7; 8 bases are a match to TRBD1. The CDR3 totals 15 residues. V shed 4 bases, J shed 0 bases, and the junction held 5 bases outside the gene matches. CDR1 and CDR2 from the germline V gene are SGHTA and FQGNSA. DNA for the CDR3: TGTGCCAGCAGCTCCGGGACAGGTCACTCCTACGAGCAGTACTTC. It codes for CASSSGTGHSYEQYF.

J is TRBJ1-6 and V is TRBV29-1, with D possibly being TRBD1 (5 bases). V was pared by 4 bases and J by 7 bases, with 11 bases between. Germline CDR1 is SQVTM and CDR2 is ANQGSEA. This CDR3 spans 13 amino acids. CDR3 loop: CSVAAGTNSPLHF. Written as DNA, the CDR3 is TGCAGCGTTGCGGCAGGGACCAATTCACCCCTCCACTTT.

This clonotype was observed a handful of times. The chain has TRBV10-1 and TRBJ2-7, with a tentative D call TRBD1 (6 bases). V was cut by 6 bases and J by 4 bases, with 10 bases left in between. The CDR3 totals 12 residues. Germline loops: CDR1 WNHNN, CDR2 SYGVQD (reference sequence). The CDR3 loop reads CASSETGYEQYF. In nucleotides, the CDR3 is TGCGCCAGCAGCGAGACAGGATACGAGCAGTACTTC.

This clonotype was seen only a few times. This chain uses TRBV5-6 with TRBJ2-3, with D perhaps TRBD1 or TRBD2 (5 bases each). The CDR3 has 16 amino acids. Trimming stripped 0 bases from V and 3 bases from J, with 14 bases between. Germline assignment: CDR1 SGHDT and CDR2 YYEEEE. The CDR3 sequence: CASSLAAGAPTDTQYF. DNA for the CDR3: TGTGCCAGCAGCTTGGCGGCCGGGGCGCCTACAGATACGCAGTATTTT.

This clonotype has ten or more counts. The chain employs TRBV6-1 and TRBJ1-5; D gene unclear. The CDR3 has 13 residues. Trimming removed 0 bases at V and 7 bases at J, with 7 bases between. The germline gives CDR1 MNHNS, CDR2 SASEGT. Here the CDR3 reads CASSEARVQPQHF. For the CDR3, the DNA is TGTGCCAGCAGTGAAGCGAGGGTCCAGCCCCAGCATTTT.

The chain joins TRBV7-9 to TRBJ2-3; 8 nucleotides align to TRBD2. CDR1 is SEHNR, CDR2 FQNEAQ, per germline (reference sequence). The V segment lost 8 bases and the J segment 2 bases; nucleotides outside the gene matches: 9. CDR3 length: 15 residues. Here the CDR3 reads CASRGLAGFTDTQYF. Here the CDR3 DNA reads TGTGCCAGCCGCGGTTTAGCGGGATTCACAGATACGCAGTATTTT.

V and J are TRBV5-1 and TRBJ1-1; TRBD1 agrees at 9 bases. CDR1 and CDR2 (germline): SGHRS, YFSETQ. V was clipped by 4 bases and J by 7 bases; unmatched bases: 11. The CDR3 loop spans 15 amino acids. This CDR3 is CASSTWTGVRSEAFF. In DNA, the CDR3 is TGCGCCAGCAGCACCTGGACAGGGGTACGCAGTGAAGCTTTCTTT. The full variable domain, rest sourced from reference TRBV5-1 and TRBJ1-1, is KAGVTQTPRYLIKTRGQQVTLSCSPISGHRSVSWYQQTPGQGLQFLFEYFSETQRNKGNFPGRFSGRQFSNSRSEMNVSTLELGDSALYLCASSTWTGVRSEAFFGQGTRLTVV.

The table lists this clonotype with many counts. The chain uses TRBV7-3 and TRBJ2-2; D is undetermined. With 5 bases removed from V and 1 base from J, the gap between germline ends came to 5 bases. Germline-derived CDR1 and CDR2 are SGHTA and FQGTGA. The CDR3 totals 13 residues. CDR3 bases: TGTGCCAGCAGCCCGCGGAACACCGGGGAGCTGTTTTTT. It yields the protein CASSPRNTGELFF.

The chain links TRBV3-1 to TRBJ2-7; possibly TRBD2 for D (7 bases). Germline CDR1 is LGHDT and CDR2 is YNNKEL (reference sequence). The V and J ends lost 0 bases and 5 bases respectively, with 17 bases between them. The CDR3 runs 16 residues. CDR3 region: CASSQDRSRGADEQYF. The CDR3 nucleotides read TGTGCCAGCAGCCAAGATAGGAGCCGGGGGGCCGACGAGCAGTACTTC.

This clonotype was recorded a few times. The genes are TRBV20-1 and TRBJ1-5; 12 positions agree with TRBD1. J lost 6 bases, V lost 6 bases, and 6 bases had no gene match. This CDR3 region has 14 residues. The germline V gene encodes CDR1 DFQATT and CDR2 SNEGSKA (reference sequence). CDR3 bases: TGCAGTGCGGGAGGGACAGGGGGCGGTCAGCCCCAGCATTTT. Translating gives CSAGGTGGGQPQHF.

The gene calls are TRBV28 and TRBJ2-1; D call uncertain. The V end lost 7 bases, the J end lost 3 bases, and 7 bases lay between the germline ends. The CDR3 consists of 12 residues. The V gene's germline CDR1 is MDHEN and CDR2 SYDVKM. The CDR3 DNA reads TGTGCCAGCACCCCACACTACAATGAGCAGTTCTTC. This sequence encodes CASTPHYNEQFF.

The chain has TRBV5-1 and TRBJ1-1, with unresolved D. Germline CDR1 reads SGHRS; CDR2 reads YFSETQ. The CDR3 extends over 14 amino acids. Trimming left V 3 bases short and J 0 bases short, with 9 bases between. CDR3 nucleotides: TGCGCCAGCAGCTACGATCAAATGAACACTGAAGCTTTCTTT. Translation gives CASSYDQMNTEAFF.

This chain connects TRBV5-1 to TRBJ2-7; 7 bases map to TRBD1. Germline values: CDR1 SGHRS, CDR2 YFSETQ. The V gene end was trimmed by 4 bases and the J gene end by 4 bases; junction bases not matched to a gene: 11. The CDR3 runs to 15 residues. CDR3: CASSLNPGQSYEQYF. CDR3 nucleotides: TGCGCCAGCAGCCTTAACCCGGGACAGTCTTACGAGCAGTACTTC.

This clonotype has more than one count but fewer than ten. The V and J genes are TRBV7-6 and TRBJ2-3; 7 bases match TRBD1. The CDR3 has 13 amino acids. Germline V gives CDR1 SGHVS, CDR2 FNYEAQ. V lost 3 bases, J lost 5 bases, and 2 bases stayed unmatched. The CDR3 DNA reads as TGTGCCAGCAGCTTTCGGGACAGAGATACGCAGTATTTT. Its protein product is CASSFRDRDTQYF.

The rearrangement uses TRBV6-2 or TRBV6-3 and TRBJ2-2, with unresolved D. The CDR3 spans 12 residues. Germline V gene sequence: CDR1 MNHEY, CDR2 SVGEGT. Trimming stripped 11 bases from V and 5 bases from J, with 12 bases between. CDR3 in amino acids: CAASWGTGELFF. The DNA for the CDR3 is TGTGCCGCGTCGTGGGGTACCGGGGAGCTGTTTTTT.

The V and J genes are TRBV12-2 and TRBJ2-5; the table calls TRBD1, which could not be checked here. TRBV12-2 is designated a pseudogene. CDR3 size: 17 residues. The CDR3 region has the DNA TGTGCAAGTCGCTTGGCCCGGGGGGCCGGAGAGCAAGAGACCCAGTACTTC. It specifies CASRLARGAGEQETQYF.

At least ten counts were recorded for this clonotype. The chain carries TRBV28 and TRBJ2-4; D tentatively reads TRBD1 or TRBD2 (5 bases each). Germline loops: CDR1 MDHEN, CDR2 SYDVKM. The CDR3 length is 14 residues. Trimming shortened V by 5 bases and J by 3 bases, and 11 bases separated the two germline ends. The CDR3 reads CASSPQGVKNIQYF. The DNA for the CDR3 is TGTGCCAGCAGTCCCCAGGGAGTCAAAAACATTCAGTACTTC.

A few counts support this clonotype. V and J are TRBV10-1 and TRBJ2-3; 8 nucleotides line up with TRBD1. Germline V CDR1 and CDR2: WNHNN, SYGVQD (reference sequence). The J segment lost 2 bases and the V segment lost 7 bases, leaving 2 bases of the junction unmatched. CDR3 length: 13 residues. CDR3 loop: CASKDRATDTQYF. The CDR3 bases are TGCGCCAGCAAGGACAGGGCCACAGATACGCAGTATTTT.

In its sample, this clonotype was seen a few times. This chain links TRBV7-3 with TRBJ2-6; 9 nucleotides agree with TRBD1. Trimming removed 5 bases from V and 5 bases from J; junction bases left unmatched: 16. This CDR3 has 19 amino acids. Germline-derived CDR1 and CDR2 are SGHTA and FQGTGA. The CDR3 here is CASSGQGQGDLWRANVLTF. For the CDR3, the DNA is TGTGCCAGCAGCGGACAGGGACAGGGAGATCTCTGGAGGGCCAACGTCCTGACTTTC. Looking up the rest from reference TRBV7-3 and TRBJ2-6 gives the full variable domain: GAGVSQTPSNKVTEKGKYVELRCDPISGHTALYWYRQSLGQGPEFLIYFQGTGAADDSGLPNDRFFAVRPEGSVSTLKIQRTERGDSAVYLCASSGQGQGDLWRANVLTFGAGSRLTVL.

The gene calls are TRBV6-2 or TRBV6-3 and TRBJ1-2; 8 bases fit TRBD1. J lost 2 bases, V lost 1 base, and 3 bases had no gene match. In germline, CDR1 is MNHEY, CDR2 SVGEGT. This CDR3 region has 15 residues. CDR3 amino acids: CASSYYGQGNYGYTF. CDR3 in DNA: TGTGCCAGCAGTTACTACGGACAGGGCAACTATGGCTACACCTTC.

V and J are TRBV29-1 and TRBJ2-3; D call uncertain. V dropped 7 bases and J dropped 6 bases, with 8 bases sitting between them. From germline, CDR1 is SQVTM and CDR2 ANQGSEA. The CDR3 covers 10 residues. The chain's CDR3 is CSALYDTQYF. The CDR3 DNA is TGCAGCGCCCTGTATGATACGCAGTATTTT.

This clonotype occurred a few times. J is TRBJ1-6 and V is TRBV9, with no clear D. V was clipped by 0 bases and J by 10 bases, with 5 bases between them. This CDR3 has 12 amino acids. Germline V gene sequence: CDR1 SGDLS, CDR2 YYNGEE. The CDR3 DNA sequence: TGTGCCAGCAGCGTAGAAAAATCACCCCTCCACTTT. Its protein is CASSVEKSPLHF.

This clonotype was detected ten times or more. The V gene is TRBV28, the J gene TRBJ2-5; D ambiguous. The V gene lost 5 bases and the J gene lost 5 bases, with 6 bases spanning the gap. Germline CDR1 reads MDHEN; CDR2 reads SYDVKM. CDR3 length equals 11 residues. The CDR3 region is CASSLLETQYF. Written as DNA, the CDR3 is TGTGCCAGCAGTCTCTTGGAGACCCAGTACTTC.

This clonotype came up a few times. This rearrangement joins TRBV20-1 to TRBJ1-5; D gene unclear. The CDR3 contains 14 residues. V was shortened by 6 bases and J by 5 bases, with 17 bases between the two germline ends. Germline CDR1 and CDR2: DFQATT and SNEGSKA (reference sequence). DNA of the CDR3: TGCAGTGCATCCCCTAGGATCGAGGATCAGCCCCAGCATTTT. Its protein product is CSASPRIEDQPQHF.

Only a few counts were recorded for this clonotype. The chain has TRBV29-1 and TRBJ1-1; D not certain. The germline V gene has CDR1 SQVTM and CDR2 ANQGSEA. This CDR3 is built from 10 residues. Trimming removed 2 bases at V and 8 bases at J, with 6 bases between. The CDR3 protein is CSVESAEAFF. The CDR3 DNA sequence: TGCAGCGTTGAATCCGCAGAAGCTTTCTTT.

This chain connects TRBV20-1 to TRBJ1-1; tentative D call: TRBD1 (5 bases). The V gene's germline CDR1 is DFQATT and CDR2 SNEGSKA (reference sequence). The V end was cut by 0 bases, the J end by 2 bases, with 19 bases between. This CDR3 contains 17 residues. The CDR3 reads CSARDHWGDLKNTEAFF. In DNA, the CDR3 is TGCAGTGCTAGAGATCATTGGGGGGACTTGAAAAACACTGAAGCTTTCTTT.

This clonotype has just a few counts. DNA of the CDR3: TGCAGCGTTGAAGGGAGGGGGCTGGCCGCTGGAAACACCATATATTTT. Its protein is CSVEGRGLAAGNTIYF. The genes are TRBV29-1 and TRBJ1-3, with 7 positions matching TRBD1. V gave up 1 base and J gave up 2 bases; unmatched junction bases: 8. In germline, CDR1 is SQVTM, CDR2 ANQGSEA. The CDR3 is 16 amino acids. Full variable domain (remainder filled in from reference TRBV29-1 and TRBJ1-3): SAVISQKPSRDICQRGTSLTIQCQVDSQVTMMFWYRQQPGQSLTLIATANQGSEATYESGFVIDKFPISRPNLTFSTLTVSNMSPEDSSIYLCSVEGRGLAAGNTIYFGEGSWLTVV.

This clonotype has ten or more counts. The chain carries TRBV4-1 and TRBJ1-5, with 7 bases fitting TRBD1. The CDR3 loop spans 18 amino acids. V was clipped by 2 bases and J by 5 bases; unmatched bases: 15. Germline V gene data show CDR1 as MGHRA and CDR2 as YSYEKL. CDR3 coding DNA: TGCGCCAGCAGCCAAACGATATTCGGTAGACAGGGAGATCAGCCCCAGCATTTT. Translation gives CASSQTIFGRQGDQPQHF.

This clonotype has only a few counts. The V and J genes are TRBV6-2 or TRBV6-3 and TRBJ2-2, with D unclear. CDR1 and CDR2 from the germline V gene are MNHEY and SVGEGT. The CDR3 covers 11 residues. The V end lost 6 bases, the J end lost 5 bases, and 4 bases lay between the germline ends. The CDR3 coding sequence is TGTGCCAGCAGCTGGACCGGGGAGCTGTTTTTT. Translating it yields CASSWTGELFF.

The V and J genes are TRBV6-5 and TRBJ1-2, with TRBD1 identical over 9 bases. CDR3 length: 13 amino acids. Germline V gives CDR1 MNHEY, CDR2 SVGAGI. Trimming took 5 bases from V and 8 from J; bases not matched to a gene: 6. The CDR3 nucleotides read TGTGCCAGCAGTACCGGGACAGGGTACGGCTACACCTTC. The encoded protein is CASSTGTGYGYTF.

At least ten counts were recorded for this clonotype. This chain joins TRBV7-6 and TRBJ2-7; possibly TRBD1 for D (6 bases). The germline V gene encodes CDR1 SGHVS and CDR2 FNYEAQ. This CDR3 spans 13 amino acids. The ends were cut back, 1 base at V and 7 bases at J, with 11 bases in the middle. CDR3 in DNA: TGTGCCAGCAGCTTAGTAGGTCAGGGGGAGCAGTACTTC. Its protein product is CASSLVGQGEQYF. The whole variable domain, remainder taken from reference TRBV7-6 and TRBJ2-7, is GAGVSQSPRYKVTKRGQDVALRCDPISGHVSLYWYRQALGQGPEFLTYFNYEAQQDKSGLPNDRFSAERPEGSISTLTIQRTEQRDSAMYRCASSLVGQGEQYFGPGTRLTVT.

This clonotype has a count of ten or more. The chain recombines TRBV5-1 with TRBJ1-3, with unresolved D. This CDR3 has 14 amino acids. The germline gives CDR1 SGHRS, CDR2 YFSETQ. Deletions cut 3 bases from V and 5 bases from J, with 12 bases between. Here the CDR3 reads CASSSAGGRNTIYF. The DNA of the CDR3 is TGCGCCAGCAGCTCAGCGGGAGGGCGAAACACCATATATTTT.